These T cell receptor beta chains were read from a single sample in a study of T-cell reconstitution after alpha-beta-depleted transplantation in children. TCRdb reprocessed the PCR reads via MiXCR and lists one record per CDR3 protein. This sample has almost 600,000 distinct CDR3 sequences, with roughly a quarter found just once. Sequencing was performed on PBMCs, taken before TCRalphabeta/CD19-depleted stem cell transplant. Receptors were obtained from a boy younger than two with Wiskott-Aldrich syndrome, due to receive a stem cell transplant. Both conserved end residues are part of each CDR3. The D gene is left open where the match is weak. Size values are once, few and many counts, or a class for expanded clones, and some rows have none.

CDR3 protein	CDR3 DNA	D gene	V gene	J gene	clone size
CASSLTHNEQFF	TGCGCCAGCAGCTTGACACACAATGAGCAGTTCTTC	NA	TRBV5-1	TRBJ2-1	few
CASSFILDTYNEQFF	TGTGCCAGCAGTTTTATCCTGGATACCTACAATGAGCAGTTCTTC	NA	TRBV12-3/TRBV12-4	TRBJ2-1	few
CSVESSPYNEQFF	TGCAGCGTTGAGAGTTCGCCCTACAATGAGCAGTTCTTC	NA	TRBV29-1	TRBJ2-1	few
CSAIRQGEWETQYF	TGCAGTGCTATCCGACAGGGGGAATGGGAGACCCAGTACTTC	TRBD1	TRBV20-1	TRBJ2-5	NA
CASATGPKFWGYTF	TGTGCCAGCGCTACAGGGCCGAAATTTTGGGGCTACACCTTC	NA	TRBV28	TRBJ1-2	few
CASSRGLAGGFGSTYEQYF	TGCGCCAGCAGCCGAGGGCTAGCGGGAGGTTTCGGGAGTACCTACGAGCAGTACTTC	TRBD2	TRBV5-1	TRBJ2-7	NA
CASSESVGTNEKLFF	TGCGCCAGCAGTGAGTCGGTGGGGACTAATGAAAAACTGTTTTTT	NA	TRBV10-2	TRBJ1-4	few
CASSPLPGQGISYNEQFF	TGTGCCAGCTCACCATTACCGGGACAGGGGATATCCTACAATGAGCAGTTCTTC	TRBD1	TRBV18	TRBJ2-1	few
CASSFEAKLIPYEQYF	TGTGCCAGCAGTTTCGAGGCGAAATTAATCCCCTACGAGCAGTACTTC	NA	TRBV27	TRBJ2-7	NA
CASISSGGQGVGQPQHF	TGTGCCAGCATCTCTTCCGGGGGGCAGGGTGTCGGTCAGCCCCAGCATTTT	NA	TRBV6-1	TRBJ1-5	NA
CASSPGPGDTEAFF	TGCGCCAGCAGTCCGGGCCCCGGGGACACTGAAGCTTTCTTT	NA	TRBV10-2	TRBJ1-1	NA
CASSLWTSGTGELFF	TGTGCCAGCAGCTTGTGGACTAGCGGCACCGGGGAGCTGTTTTTT	TRBD2	TRBV5-6	TRBJ2-2	NA
CSALKPGQQETQYF	TGCAGTGCCCTCAAACCGGGACAGCAAGAGACCCAGTACTTC	TRBD1	TRBV20-1	TRBJ2-5	few
CAWSVGARGETQHF	TGTGCCTGGAGTGTCGGGGCCCGGGGGGAGACCCAGCATTTT	NA	TRBV30	TRBJ1-5	NA
CAISEKPEETQYF	TGTGCCATCAGTGAGAAGCCAGAAGAGACCCAGTACTTC	NA	TRBV10-3	TRBJ2-5	NA
CASSQGIAGYNEQFF	TGTGCCAGCAGCCAAGGTATAGCGGGATACAATGAGCAGTTCTTC	TRBD2	TRBV3-1	TRBJ2-1	NA
CASRRTSGSQTDTQYF	TGTGCCAGTAGAAGGACTAGCGGGAGTCAAACAGATACGCAGTATTTT	TRBD2	TRBV19	TRBJ2-3	NA
CASSLRRLAGPRADTQYF	TGTGCCAGCAGCTTACGGCGTTTAGCGGGCCCTCGGGCAGATACGCAGTATTTT	TRBD2	TRBV13	TRBJ2-3	few
CSANDLAGGNYNEQFF	TGCAGTGCTAACGATCTAGCGGGAGGCAACTACAATGAGCAGTTCTTC	TRBD2	TRBV20-1	TRBJ2-1	few
CASSLEVAGLAGSTDTQYF	TGCGCCAGCAGCTTGGAAGTCGCCGGACTAGCGGGAAGCACAGATACGCAGTATTTT	TRBD2	TRBV5-1	TRBJ2-3	NA
CSVYEWGSGANVLTF	TGCAGCGTTTATGAGTGGGGTTCTGGGGCCAACGTCCTGACTTTC	NA	TRBV29-1	TRBJ2-6	NA
CASRGGKIDTQYF	TGTGCCAGTCGGGGGGGAAAGATAGATACGCAGTATTTT	TRBD2	TRBV27	TRBJ2-3	few
CASSLILLAGHEQFF	TGTGCCAGCAGCTTAATTTTACTAGCGGGACATGAGCAGTTCTTC	TRBD2	TRBV5-6	TRBJ2-1	few
CSARDFSGTGGSYNEQFF	TGCAGTGCTAGGGATTTTTCCGGGACGGGAGGTAGTTACAATGAGCAGTTCTTC	TRBD2	TRBV20-1	TRBJ2-1	once
CATSDFEDGTDTQYF	TGTGCCACCAGTGATTTCGAGGATGGCACAGATACGCAGTATTTT	NA	TRBV24-1	TRBJ2-3	NA
CSAGGAGVTEAFF	TGCAGTGCGGGGGGGGCAGGGGTCACTGAAGCTTTCTTT	NA	TRBV20-1	TRBJ1-1	NA
CASSSGGLPYNEQFF	TGTGCCAGCAGCTCGGGGGGCTTGCCCTACAATGAGCAGTTCTTC	NA	TRBV6-2/TRBV6-3	TRBJ2-1	few
CAISVDPAGANVLTF	TGTGCCATCAGTGTCGACCCCGCAGGGGCCAACGTCCTGACTTTC	NA	TRBV10-3	TRBJ2-6	few
CASTRTGSHNEQFF	TGTGCCAGCACCCGGACAGGGTCTCACAATGAGCAGTTCTTC	TRBD1	TRBV6-1	TRBJ2-1	few
CASSFSGRAAGELFF	TGTGCCAGCAGTTTTAGCGGGAGGGCCGCCGGGGAGCTGTTTTTT	TRBD2	TRBV12-3/TRBV12-4	TRBJ2-2	NA
CASSLIGGQETQYF	TGCGCCAGCAGCTTGATCGGGGGTCAAGAGACCCAGTACTTC	NA	TRBV5-1	TRBJ2-5	NA
CASSFPTSGSPLWYNEQFF	TGTGCCAGCAGCTTCCCGACTAGCGGGAGCCCTCTTTGGTACAATGAGCAGTTCTTC	TRBD2	TRBV7-6	TRBJ2-1	NA
CASRRGPEQYF	TGTGCCAGCAGGAGGGGCCCCGAGCAGTACTTC	NA	TRBV25-1	TRBJ2-7	few
CASSLGGTEYGYTF	TGCGCCAGCAGCTTGGGCGGGACGGAATATGGCTACACCTTC	NA	TRBV5-1	TRBJ1-2	few
CASTDRGNEQFF	TGCGCCAGTACCGATAGGGGGAATGAGCAGTTCTTC	NA	TRBV5-1	TRBJ2-1	NA
CASTLGQASNTIYF	TGTGCCAGCACCCTGGGACAGGCTTCGAACACCATATATTTT	TRBD1	TRBV7-2	TRBJ1-3	NA
CASTTGVTYNEQFF	TGTGCCAGTACCACAGGGGTTACCTACAATGAGCAGTTCTTC	TRBD1	TRBV28	TRBJ2-1	NA
CASSLVPSGSASGANVLTF	TGCGCCAGCAGCTTGGTTCCTAGCGGTTCAGCCTCTGGGGCCAACGTCCTGACTTTC	TRBD2	TRBV5-1	TRBJ2-6	NA
CASSPTVPMNTEAFF	TGCGCCAGCAGCCCGACAGTCCCTATGAACACTGAAGCTTTCTTT	NA	TRBV5-1	TRBJ1-1	few
CASISGRRTAFF	TGTGCCAGCATAAGTGGACGGCGAACGGCTTTCTTT	NA	TRBV2	TRBJ1-1	few
CASSYSVIAGAGLGEQFF	TGTGCCAGCAGCTACAGTGTTATAGCGGGAGCGGGCTTGGGTGAGCAGTTCTTC	TRBD2	TRBV2	TRBJ2-1	few
CASRGTSGNTGELFF	TGCGCCAGCAGGGGGACTAGCGGGAACACCGGGGAGCTGTTTTTT	TRBD2	TRBV5-1	TRBJ2-2	few
CASSLVASYNEQFF	TGCGCCAGCAGCTTGGTGGCCTCCTACAATGAGCAGTTCTTC	NA	TRBV5-1	TRBJ2-1	few
CSARSPASGSYNEQFF	TGCAGTGCTAGGTCCCCTGCTAGCGGCTCCTACAATGAGCAGTTCTTC	TRBD2	TRBV20-1	TRBJ2-1	few
CASSYLQGGNQPQHF	TGTGCCAGCAGTTACCTACAGGGAGGCAATCAGCCCCAGCATTTT	NA	TRBV6-2/TRBV6-3	TRBJ1-5	NA
CASRETSGRSNEQYF	TGCGCCAGCAGGGAGACTAGCGGGAGGTCCAACGAGCAGTACTTC	TRBD2	TRBV10-2	TRBJ2-7	NA
CASSITGMNTEAFF	TGTGCCAGTAGTATAACGGGTATGAACACTGAAGCTTTCTTT	NA	TRBV19	TRBJ1-1	NA
CASRRASPNEQYF	TGTGCCAGCAGGAGGGCTAGCCCCAACGAGCAGTACTTC	NA	TRBV27	TRBJ2-7	NA
CASSRDLTSGSSQYF	TGTGCCAGCAGCCGCGATTTGACTAGCGGGAGTTCCCAGTACTTC	TRBD2	TRBV4-2	TRBJ2-5	few
CASSQLAGESTDTQYF	TGCGCCAGCAGCCAGTTAGCGGGAGAGAGCACAGATACGCAGTATTTT	TRBD2	TRBV4-1	TRBJ2-3	few
CASSLAGMGEQYF	TGTGCCAGCAGCTTAGCGGGCATGGGGGAGCAGTACTTC	NA	TRBV7-8	TRBJ2-7	NA
CATSAAGPPNEQFF	TGTGCCACCAGTGCCGCGGGTCCCCCTAATGAGCAGTTCTTC	NA	TRBV24-1	TRBJ2-1	few
CAIGVGGDTEAFF	TGTGCCATCGGAGTGGGAGGGGACACTGAAGCTTTCTTT	NA	TRBV10-3	TRBJ1-1	few